These T cell receptor beta chains were read from a single sample in a study of identifying expanded T cells in peripheral blood. TCRdb's copy holds only in-frame clones and misses some; the assay was immunoSEQ multiplex PCR. The sample contains 85,000 to 100,000 clones, around 88% of which appear only once. Sequencing was done on a sample of blood. Receptor source: a person aged 18-70 years in good health. The CDR3 runs from the conserved cysteine through the conserved F or W. A D gene is named only where the DNA matches it firmly. The size entry is marked missing in some rows and otherwise reads once, few, many or a size class.

j_call clone_size v_call d_call cdr3_nt cdr3_aa
TRBJ1-2 NA TRBV4-2 TRBD1 TGTGCCAGCAGCCAAGAACGGGACAGGGGGAGCCTGAGGGATGGCTACACCTTC CASSQERDRGSLRDGYTF
TRBJ1-3 NA TRBV4-1 NA TGCGCCAGCAGCCAGGACAGCTCTGGAAACACCATATATTTT CASSQDSSGNTIYF
TRBJ2-3 few TRBV30 TRBD1 TGTGCCTGGAGTGCTACACCGGGACAGGGGACAGATACGCAGTATTTT CAWSATPGQGTDTQYF
TRBJ2-1 NA TRBV2 NA TGTGCCAGCAAGGTGGGGCCTGAGCAGTTCTTC CASKVGPEQFF
TRBJ1-6 NA TRBV2 TRBD1 TGTGCCAGCAGTGATGGGACAGGGAATTCACCCCTCCACTTT CASSDGTGNSPLHF
TRBJ2-4 NA TRBV4-1 TRBD2 TGCGCCAGCAGCCATATACTAGCGGGGAGAGCCAAAAACATTCAGTACTTC CASSHILAGRAKNIQYF
TRBJ1-2 NA TRBV4-3 NA TGCGCCAGCAGCCAAGTGGGTATCTATGGCTACACCTTC CASSQVGIYGYTF
TRBJ1-1 NA TRBV19 NA TGTGCCACCCTGGGGATAATGAACACTGAAGCTTTCTTT CATLGIMNTEAFF
TRBJ2-3 once TRBV7-9 NA TGTGCCAGCACCCCAGGGGTCTTCACAGATACGCAGTATTTT CASTPGVFTDTQYF
TRBJ1-5 NA TRBV30 TRBD1 TGTGCCTGGAAAGGCAGGGGGAGTGGTAATCAGCCCCAGCATTTT CAWKGRGSGNQPQHF
TRBJ2-5 NA TRBV29-1 TRBD2 TGCAGCGTCCAAGCGGGAGGGTTAGAGACCCAGTACTTC CSVQAGGLETQYF
TRBJ1-3 NA TRBV6-1 NA TGTGCCAGCAGTGAAGCGGAGGGCATCTCTGGAAACACCATATATTTT CASSEAEGISGNTIYF
TRBJ1-1 NA TRBV4-1 NA TGCGCCAGCGGTGTAGTGAACACTGAAGCTTTCTTT CASGVVNTEAFF
TRBJ1-5 NA TRBV28 NA TGTGCCAGCAAAACGTCGGCAGTCAATCAGCCCCAGCATTTT CASKTSAVNQPQHF
TRBJ1-1 NA TRBV10-3 NA TGTGCCATCAAAAAAAACACTGAAGCTTTCTTT CAIKKNTEAFF
TRBJ1-4 few TRBV6-1 NA TGTGCCAGCAGTGAAGGGCCAGGGGATAGCGAAAAACTGTTTTTT CASSEGPGDSEKLFF
TRBJ2-2 NA TRBV28 TRBD2 TGTGCCAGCAGAAGCCGGACTAGCGGGCTCCTACTAGCCGGGGAGCTGTTTTTT CASRSRTSGLLLAGELFF
TRBJ2-7 few TRBV9 NA TGTGCCAGCAGCACAGGAGGGGGGCTCGACGAGCAGTACTTC CASSTGGGLDEQYF
TRBJ2-3 NA TRBV2 TRBD2 TGTGCCAGCACGATTGGCGGACTAGCGTCCTTCACAGATACGCAGTATTTT CASTIGGLASFTDTQYF
TRBJ2-2 NA TRBV9 NA TGTGCCAGCAGCGTAGAAGACACGCTGGGGGAGCTGTTTTTT CASSVEDTLGELFF
TRBJ2-2 NA TRBV19 NA TGTGCCAGTAGTATTAGCGTCGGCTTGACCGGGGAGCTGTTTTTT CASSISVGLTGELFF
TRBJ1-6 once TRBV5-4 TRBD1 TGTGCCAGCAGCCCGACAGGGGGGGAAGATAATTCACCCCTCCACTTT CASSPTGGEDNSPLHF
TRBJ2-3 NA TRBV19 TRBD2 TGTGCCAGTAGTTCGGTAGCGGGATCTGGCACAGATACGCAGTATTTT CASSSVAGSGTDTQYF
TRBJ1-5 NA TRBV29-1 TRBD1 TGCAGCGTGGGACAGGGGAATCAGCCCCAGCATTTT CSVGQGNQPQHF
TRBJ2-1 once TRBV9 TRBD2 TGTGCCAGCAGCACTAGCGGGAGCTCCTACAATGAGCAGTTCTTC CASSTSGSSYNEQFF
TRBJ2-7 NA TRBV28 TRBD2 TGTGCCAGCAGCTCCTGGGAGGGTGGGGGTACCTACGAGCAGTACTTC CASSSWEGGGTYEQYF
TRBJ2-2 NA TRBV25-1 NA TGTGCCAGCAGTTCAGGGGCGTCCGGGGAGCTGTTTTTT CASSSGASGELFF
TRBJ2-5 NA TRBV7-3 TRBD2 TGTGCCAGCAGCCCGGGAGGCAAAGAGACCCAGTACTTC CASSPGGKETQYF
TRBJ1-6 NA TRBV4-1 NA TGCGCCAGCGGAGGACAGAGCGAATATAATTCACCCCTCCACTTT CASGGQSEYNSPLHF
TRBJ2-1 NA TRBV6-5 NA TGTGCCAGCAGCTTAGACGATAGCTCCTACAATGAGCAGTTCTTC CASSLDDSSYNEQFF
TRBJ2-5 NA TRBV11-2 NA TGTGCCAGCAGCTCGACAGGATCCAAGAGAACCCAGTACTTC CASSSTGSKRTQYF
TRBJ1-1 NA TRBV28 TRBD1 TGTGCCAGCAGTTTATCCGGCCTTGGACAGGGGGCGCCAGCTTTCTTT CASSLSGLGQGAPAFF
TRBJ2-7 NA TRBV5-5 NA TGTGCCAGCACCGGAGGGGGACTAACCTACGAGCAGTACTTC CASTGGGLTYEQYF
TRBJ1-5 once TRBV5-5 NA TGTGCCAGCAGCTTGGACCTAATAATGGATCAGCCCCAGCATTTT CASSLDLIMDQPQHF
TRBJ1-3 NA TRBV4-1 NA TGCGCCAGCTCGACTGGCTTTTTGTCTGGAAACACCATATATTTT CASSTGFLSGNTIYF
TRBJ2-7 NA TRBV27 NA TGTGCCAGCAGCCACAGAACCGGGACTTTTGACGAGCAGTACTTC CASSHRTGTFDEQYF
TRBJ2-7 NA TRBV30 TRBD2 TGTGCCTGGTCAACCCGGGAGGGCTCCTACGAGCAGTACTTC CAWSTREGSYEQYF